The sequence of this TCR beta chain was determined in a study of graft-versus-host responses after intestinal transplantation. The overall study: Transplants given to recipients were multivisceral, liver-intestinal, or isolated intestinal. The whole recipient group had anti-thymocyte globulin induction followed by tacrolimus and steroids for three to four years.

Regarding the study as a whole: The highest levels of circulating GvH clones went along with early declines in HvG clones after transplant. Detected in recipient marrow were GvH clones, some of which were first observed in ileum or blood.

The table came from immunoSEQ multiplex PCR; TCRdb's copy has only in-frame clones and leaves some out. The sample includes fewer than 75,000 clones, over 85% seen only once; the top ten take less than 2%. This clone was found once. What it binds is not known. The V end lost 5 bases, the J end lost 6 bases, and 14 bases lay between the germline ends. Germline lookup yields CDR1 SEHNR and CDR2 FQNEAQ (reference sequence). This CDR3 is 13 amino acids long. The receptor's source is a human patient who received an intestinal transplant, so some T cells may come from the graft donor. This chain links TRBV7-9 with TRBJ2-7, with D possibly TRBD2 on 6 matching bases. This specimen consisted of PBMCs, obtained 26 days after transplant. The CDR3 DNA sequence: TGTGCCAGCAGCACGGGACTGGATGCCGAGCAGTACTTC. This translates into CASSTGLDAEQYF.